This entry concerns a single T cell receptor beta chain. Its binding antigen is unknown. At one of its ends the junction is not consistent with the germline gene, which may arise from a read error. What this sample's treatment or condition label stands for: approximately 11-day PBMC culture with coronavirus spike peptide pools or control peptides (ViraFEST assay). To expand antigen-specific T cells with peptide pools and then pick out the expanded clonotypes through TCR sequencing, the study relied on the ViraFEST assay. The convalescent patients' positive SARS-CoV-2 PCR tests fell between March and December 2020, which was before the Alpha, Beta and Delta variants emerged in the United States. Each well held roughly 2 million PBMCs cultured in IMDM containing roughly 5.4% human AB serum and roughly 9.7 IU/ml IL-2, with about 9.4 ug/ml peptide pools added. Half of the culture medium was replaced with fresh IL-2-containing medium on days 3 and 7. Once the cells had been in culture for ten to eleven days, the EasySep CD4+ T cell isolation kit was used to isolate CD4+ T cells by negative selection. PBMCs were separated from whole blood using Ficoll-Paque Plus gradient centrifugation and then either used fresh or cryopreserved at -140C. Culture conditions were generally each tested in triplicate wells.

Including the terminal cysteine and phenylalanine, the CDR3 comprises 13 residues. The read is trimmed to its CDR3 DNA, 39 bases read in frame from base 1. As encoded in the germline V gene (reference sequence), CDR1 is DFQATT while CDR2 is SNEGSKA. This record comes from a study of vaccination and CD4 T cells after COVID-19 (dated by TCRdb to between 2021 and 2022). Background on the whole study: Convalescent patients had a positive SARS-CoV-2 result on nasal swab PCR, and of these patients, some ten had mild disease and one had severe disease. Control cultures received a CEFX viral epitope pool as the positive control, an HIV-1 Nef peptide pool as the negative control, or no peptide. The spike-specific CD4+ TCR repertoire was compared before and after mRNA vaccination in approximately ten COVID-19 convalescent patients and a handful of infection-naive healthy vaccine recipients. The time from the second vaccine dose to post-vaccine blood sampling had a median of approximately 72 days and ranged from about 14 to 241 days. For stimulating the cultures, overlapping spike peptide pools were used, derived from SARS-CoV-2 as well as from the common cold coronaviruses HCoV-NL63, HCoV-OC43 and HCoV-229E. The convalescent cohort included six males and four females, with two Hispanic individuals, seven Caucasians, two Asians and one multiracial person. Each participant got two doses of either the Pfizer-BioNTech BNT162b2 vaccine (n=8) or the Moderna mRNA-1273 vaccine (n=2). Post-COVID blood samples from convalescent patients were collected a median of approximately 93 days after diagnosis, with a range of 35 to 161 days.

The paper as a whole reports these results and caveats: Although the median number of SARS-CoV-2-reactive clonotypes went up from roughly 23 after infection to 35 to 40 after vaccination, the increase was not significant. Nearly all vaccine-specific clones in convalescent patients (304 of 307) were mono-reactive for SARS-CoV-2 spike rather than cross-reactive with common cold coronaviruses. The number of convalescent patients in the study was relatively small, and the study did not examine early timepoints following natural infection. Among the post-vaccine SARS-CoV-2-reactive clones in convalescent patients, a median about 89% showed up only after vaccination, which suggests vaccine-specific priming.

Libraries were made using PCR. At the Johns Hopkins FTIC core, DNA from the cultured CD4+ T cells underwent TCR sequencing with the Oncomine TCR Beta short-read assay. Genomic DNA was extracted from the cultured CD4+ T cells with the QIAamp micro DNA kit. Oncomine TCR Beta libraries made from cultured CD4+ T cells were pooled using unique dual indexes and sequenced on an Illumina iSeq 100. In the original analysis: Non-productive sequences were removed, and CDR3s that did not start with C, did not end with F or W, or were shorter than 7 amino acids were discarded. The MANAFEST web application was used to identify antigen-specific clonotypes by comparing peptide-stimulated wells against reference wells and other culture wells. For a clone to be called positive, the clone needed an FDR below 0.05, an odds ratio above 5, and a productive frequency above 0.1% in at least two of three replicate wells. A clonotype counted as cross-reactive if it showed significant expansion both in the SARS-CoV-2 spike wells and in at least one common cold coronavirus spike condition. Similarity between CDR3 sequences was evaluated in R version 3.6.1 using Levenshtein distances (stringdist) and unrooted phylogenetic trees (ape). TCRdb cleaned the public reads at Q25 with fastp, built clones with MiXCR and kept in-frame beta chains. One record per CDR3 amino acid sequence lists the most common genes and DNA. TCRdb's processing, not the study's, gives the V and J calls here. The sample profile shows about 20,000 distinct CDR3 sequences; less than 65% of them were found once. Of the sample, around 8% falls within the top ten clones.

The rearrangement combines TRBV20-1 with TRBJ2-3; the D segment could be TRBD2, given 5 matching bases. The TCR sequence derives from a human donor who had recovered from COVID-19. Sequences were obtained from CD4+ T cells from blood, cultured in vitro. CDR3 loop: CGARPTDYDTQYF. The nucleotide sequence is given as TGCGGTGCTAGACCAACTGACTACGATACGCAGTATTTT.